This entry lists 21 T cell receptor beta chains sequenced from one sample in a study of cytomegalovirus exposure and HLA in healthy donors. Sequencing used immunoSEQ multiplex PCR; TCRdb keeps in-frame clones, though not all of them. The sample has 140,000 to 150,000 clones; roughly nine tenths are singletons. Sequencing input: PBMCs. The receptors come from a man younger than 35 in good health and CMV-seronegative.

The rearrangement links TRBV18 to TRBJ2-1, with TRBD2 identical over 12 bases. The CDR3 totals 18 residues. Trimming at V came to 4 bases and at J to 0 bases, leaving 7 bases not matched to a gene. Germline assignment: CDR1 KGHSH and CDR2 LQKENI. The CDR3 bases are TGTGCCAGCTCACAAACACTAGCGGGAGGTCCCTCCTACAATGAGCAGTTCTTC. Its protein product is CASSQTLAGGPSYNEQFF.

The chain links TRBV27 to TRBJ2-3; possibly TRBD2 for D (6 bases). Germline lookup yields CDR1 MNHEY and CDR2 SMNVEV (reference sequence). The CDR3 runs to 14 residues. With 5 bases removed from V and 6 bases from J, the gap between germline ends came to 15 bases. CDR3 sequence (DNA): TGTGCCAGCAGTCTGGGAGGCCCCCAGGATACGCAGTATTTT. It codes for CASSLGGPQDTQYF.

This clone was counted between two and nine times. The chain has TRBV4-1 and TRBJ1-5, with D possibly TRBD1 on 5 matching bases. The length of the CDR3 is 14 residues. CDR1 is MGHRA, CDR2 YSYEKL, per germline. The V and J ends lost 1 base and 8 bases respectively, with 12 bases between them. CDR3 coding DNA: TGCGCCAGCAGCCAAGGGCAGGGCTGGGAGCCCCAGCATTTT. As protein: CASSQGQGWEPQHF.

This clone was observed once. The V and J genes are TRBV6-5 and TRBJ2-5, with D possibly TRBD1 on 6 matching bases. The CDR3 totals 14 residues. Germline CDR1 MNHEY, CDR2 SVGAGI. Trimming left V 6 bases short and J 5 bases short, with 16 bases between. CDR3 coding DNA: TGTGCCAGCAGAAATTCAGGGGTGCGGGAGACCCAGTACTTC. It is translated as CASRNSGVRETQYF.

The J gene is TRBJ2-5, the V gene TRBV30; D possibly corresponds to TRBD1 (6 bases). This CDR3 region has 12 residues. Germline lookup yields CDR1 GTSNPN and CDR2 SVGIG (reference sequence). The V and J ends lost 3 bases and 5 bases respectively, with 10 bases between them. The CDR3 region has the DNA TGTGCCTGGAGGGGGGCCTCGGAGACCCAGTACTTC. Encoded protein: CAWRGASETQYF.

The chain links TRBV6-5 to TRBJ1-1; TRBD1 aligns across 8 bases. J gave up 4 bases and V 5 bases, and 6 bases lay outside the gene matches. The CDR3 loop spans 14 amino acids. Per germline, CDR1 MNHEY and CDR2 SVGAGI. The CDR3 coding sequence is TGTGCCAGCAGTACGACAGGGGTGGGCACTGAAGCTTTCTTT. It encodes CASSTTGVGTEAFF.

CDR3: CASSALINSPLHF. In DNA form, the CDR3 reads TGTGCCAGCAGCGCGCTGATAAATTCACCCCTCCACTTT. V and J are TRBV6-4 and TRBJ1-6; D gene ambiguous. This CDR3 region has 13 residues. Per the germline V gene, CDR1 is MRHNA and CDR2 is SNTAGT. V was trimmed by 6 bases and J by 7 bases, leaving 10 bases between them.

The chain has TRBV11-2 and TRBJ2-2; TRBD1 is a possible D gene (5 bases). This CDR3 contains 14 residues. Per germline, CDR1 SGHAT and CDR2 FQNNGV. V lost 7 bases and J lost 5, with 14 bases in between. CDR3 sequence: CASIQGVSTGELFF. CDR3 sequence (DNA): TGTGCCAGCATCCAAGGGGTCTCGACCGGGGAGCTGTTTTTT.

The genes are TRBV7-2 and TRBJ2-1; the match to TRBD1 covers 8 bases. The V gene end was trimmed by 5 bases and the J gene end by 0 bases; junction bases not matched to a gene: 3. The CDR3 contains 15 residues. Looked up from germline, CDR1 is SGHTA and CDR2 is FQGNSA. Here the CDR3 reads CASSPGGISYNEQFF. In DNA form, the CDR3 reads TGTGCCAGCAGCCCAGGGGGCATCTCCTACAATGAGCAGTTCTTC.

V gene TRBV7-2 combines with J gene TRBJ1-5; 9 nucleotides agree with TRBD1. The trim removed 3 bases at V and 3 bases at J, leaving 6 bases unmatched. The CDR3 is made up of 16 amino acids. CDR1 SGHTA and CDR2 FQGNSA come from the germline V gene. The CDR3: CASSLTGTGYNQPQHF. The CDR3 DNA sequence: TGTGCCAGCAGCTTGACCGGGACAGGGTACAATCAGCCCCAGCATTTT.

V gene TRBV5-1 combines with J gene TRBJ2-3; TRBD2 matches at 11 bases. Germline assignment: CDR1 SGHRS and CDR2 YFSETQ. The CDR3 sequence is 16 residues long. V trimming: 4 bases; J trimming: 4 bases; junction bases outside the gene matches: 8. This CDR3 is CASSPTSGRTADTQYF. CDR3 nucleotide sequence: TGCGCCAGCAGCCCTACTAGCGGGAGAACAGCAGATACGCAGTATTTT.

The J gene is TRBJ2-7, the V gene TRBV5-6; 10 bases align to TRBD2. V was clipped by 7 bases and J by 4 bases; unmatched bases: 8. The CDR3 loop spans 14 amino acids. Germline CDR1 reads SGHDT; CDR2 reads YYEEEE. CDR3 sequence (DNA): TGTGCCAGCGGAGTAGCGGGGGGTAGGTACGAGCAGTACTTC. Amino acids: CASGVAGGRYEQYF.

This clone has a single count. V and J are TRBV30 and TRBJ1-2, with D unclear. Trimming took off 5 bases at V and 7 bases at J, with 11 bases between the two ends. Per germline, CDR1 GTSNPN and CDR2 SVGIG (reference sequence). The CDR3 consists of 11 residues. CDR3 sequence: CAWLRGIGYTF. The CDR3 nucleotides are TGTGCCTGGCTACGGGGTATTGGCTACACCTTC.

The CDR3 DNA is TGTGCCAGCAGCTTAGGGGGCGGCTACTCTGGAAACACCATATATTTT. It yields the protein CASSLGGGYSGNTIYF. The chain joins TRBV7-2 to TRBJ1-3; tentatively, D is TRBD1 (5 bases). The ends were cut back, 1 base at V and 0 bases at J, with 10 bases in the middle. Germline V gene sequence: CDR1 SGHTA, CDR2 FQGNSA. There are 16 residues in the CDR3.

The chain joins TRBV9 to TRBJ1-1; 10 bases match TRBD1. After removal of 2 bases from V and 11 bases from J, the junction contained 6 bases not matched to a gene. The CDR3 is 13 residues long. The V gene's germline CDR1 is SGDLS and CDR2 YYNGEE. CDR3 loop: CASSVGQGDVAFF. The CDR3 DNA reads TGTGCCAGCAGCGTCGGACAGGGGGATGTGGCTTTCTTT. The whole variable domain, remainder taken from reference TRBV9 and TRBJ1-1, is DSGVTQTPKHLITATGQRVTLRCSPRSGDLSVYWYQQSLDQGLQFLIQYYNGEERAKGNILERFSAQQFPDLHSELNLSSLELGDSALYFCASSVGQGDVAFFGQGTRLTVV.

The chain employs TRBV5-1 and TRBJ2-5; tentative D call: TRBD2 (6 bases). The V end lost 1 base, the J end lost 4 bases, and 11 bases lay between the germline ends. The germline CDR1 and CDR2 sequences are SGHRS and YFSETQ. This CDR3 has 14 amino acids. CDR3 sequence reads: CASSLMLARETQYF. The CDR3 bases are TGCGCCAGCAGCTTGATGCTAGCGAGAGAGACCCAGTACTTC.

The chain uses TRBV11-3 and TRBJ2-7; possible D gene TRBD1, 6 bases. V lost 4 bases to trimming and J lost 4 bases, with 14 bases between them. This CDR3 has 14 residues. Germline CDR1 is SGHNT and CDR2 is YENEEA. CDR3 DNA: TGTGCCAGCAGCTCCCCGGACAGAAGTTACGAGCAGTACGTC. This translates into CASSSPDRSYEQYV.

The V and J genes are TRBV1 and TRBJ1-4. TRBV1 is a listed pseudogene. CDR3 length: 18 residues. The CDR3 spells CTSRGGFHLPTTNEKLFF. CDR3 DNA sequence: TGCACCAGCAGGGGGGGGTTTCATTTACCTACAACTAATGAAAAACTGTTTTTT.

The chain employs TRBV19 and TRBJ1-1, with D perhaps matching TRBD1 (5 bases). The CDR3 is made up of 15 amino acids. Germline V lookup: CDR1 LNHDA, CDR2 SQIVND (reference sequence). Trimming cost V 6 bases and J 0 bases, with 14 bases left between them. The CDR3 DNA follows: TGTGCCAGTAGGGTACGACAGCAGATGAACACTGAAGCTTTCTTT. This encodes CASRVRQQMNTEAFF.

The gene calls are TRBV29-1 and TRBJ2-5; D may be TRBD1 (6 bases). CDR1 is SQVTM and CDR2 is ANQGSEA in the germline V gene. Trimming stripped 6 bases from V and 4 bases from J, with 15 bases between. The CDR3 covers 13 residues. As DNA, the CDR3 is TGCAGCGTACAGGGAATCGGCACAGAGACCCAGTACTTC. It codes for CSVQGIGTETQYF.

This clone was observed at least ten times. The chain carries TRBV6-5 and TRBJ2-7; a weak D match, TRBD1 (5 bases). Germline loops: CDR1 MNHEY, CDR2 SVGAGI. The V end was cut by 0 bases, the J end by 3 bases, with 9 bases between. The CDR3 consists of 14 residues. The CDR3 loop reads CASSYSGEGYEQYF. In DNA form, the CDR3 reads TGTGCCAGCAGTTACTCAGGGGAAGGCTACGAGCAGTACTTC.